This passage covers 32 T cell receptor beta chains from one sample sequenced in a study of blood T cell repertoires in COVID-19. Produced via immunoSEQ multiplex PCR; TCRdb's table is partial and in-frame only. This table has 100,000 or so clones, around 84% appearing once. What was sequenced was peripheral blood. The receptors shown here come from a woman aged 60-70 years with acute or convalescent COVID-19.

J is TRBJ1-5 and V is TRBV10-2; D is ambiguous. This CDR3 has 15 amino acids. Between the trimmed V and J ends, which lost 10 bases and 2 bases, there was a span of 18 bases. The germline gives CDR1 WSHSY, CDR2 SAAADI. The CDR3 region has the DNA TGCGCCACCACGGAGGGTCTCACGGGCAATCAGCCCCAGCATTTT. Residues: CATTEGLTGNQPQHF.

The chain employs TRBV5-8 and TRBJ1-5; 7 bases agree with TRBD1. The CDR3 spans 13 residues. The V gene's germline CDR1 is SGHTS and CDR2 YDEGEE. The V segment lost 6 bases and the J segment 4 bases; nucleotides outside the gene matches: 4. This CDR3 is CASKGQLNQPQHF. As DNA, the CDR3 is TGTGCCAGCAAGGGACAGCTAAATCAGCCCCAGCATTTT.

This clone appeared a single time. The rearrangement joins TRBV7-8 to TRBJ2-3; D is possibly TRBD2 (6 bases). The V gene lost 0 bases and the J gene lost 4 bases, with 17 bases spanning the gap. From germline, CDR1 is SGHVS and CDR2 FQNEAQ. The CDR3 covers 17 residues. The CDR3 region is CASSLAHMAGIADTQYF. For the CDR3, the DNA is TGTGCCAGCAGCTTAGCGCATATGGCGGGGATCGCAGATACGCAGTATTTT.

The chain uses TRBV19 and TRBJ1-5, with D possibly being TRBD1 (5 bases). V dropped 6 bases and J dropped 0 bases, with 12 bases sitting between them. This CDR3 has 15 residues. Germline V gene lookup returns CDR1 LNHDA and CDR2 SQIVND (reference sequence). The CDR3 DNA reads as TGTGCCAGTAGCGAGACAGACCGTAGCAATCAGCCCCAGCATTTT. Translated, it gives CASSETDRSNQPQHF.

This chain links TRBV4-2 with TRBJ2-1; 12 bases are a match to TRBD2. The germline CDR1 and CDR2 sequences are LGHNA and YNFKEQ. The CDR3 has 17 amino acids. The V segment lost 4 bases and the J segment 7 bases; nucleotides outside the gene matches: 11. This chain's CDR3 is CASSRSITSGGMNEQFF. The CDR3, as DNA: TGTGCCAGCAGCCGCAGCATCACTAGCGGGGGGATGAATGAGCAGTTCTTC.

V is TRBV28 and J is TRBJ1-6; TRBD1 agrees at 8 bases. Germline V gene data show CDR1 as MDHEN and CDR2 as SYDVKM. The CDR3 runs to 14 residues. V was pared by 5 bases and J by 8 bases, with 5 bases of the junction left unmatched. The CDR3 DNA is TGTGCCAGCAGTCCAGGGGGCGCGGATTCACCCCTCCACTTT. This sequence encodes CASSPGGADSPLHF.

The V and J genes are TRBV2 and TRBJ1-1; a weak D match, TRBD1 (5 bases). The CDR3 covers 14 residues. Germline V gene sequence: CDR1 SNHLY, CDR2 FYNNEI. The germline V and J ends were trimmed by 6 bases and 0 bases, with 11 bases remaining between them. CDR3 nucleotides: TGTGCCAGCAGCGTCAGGGTCATGAACACTGAAGCTTTCTTT. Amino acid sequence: CASSVRVMNTEAFF.

CDR3 coding DNA: TGTGCCAGCAGCCGGTCGGGCGAGCAGTACTTC. It yields the protein CASSRSGEQYF. The gene calls are TRBV3-1 (or the pseudogene TRBV3-2) and TRBJ2-7, with no clear D. The ends were cut back, 4 bases at V and 6 bases at J, with 7 bases in the middle. Germline CDR1 LGHDT, CDR2 YNNKEL (reference sequence). CDR3 length: 11 amino acids.

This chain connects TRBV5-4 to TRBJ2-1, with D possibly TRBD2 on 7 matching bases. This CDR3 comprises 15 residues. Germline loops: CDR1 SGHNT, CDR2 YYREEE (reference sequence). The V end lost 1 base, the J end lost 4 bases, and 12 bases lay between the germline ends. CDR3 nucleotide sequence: TGTGCCAGCAGCTTGAGGGGGGGCGGTTACAATGAGCAGTTCTTC. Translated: CASSLRGGGYNEQFF.

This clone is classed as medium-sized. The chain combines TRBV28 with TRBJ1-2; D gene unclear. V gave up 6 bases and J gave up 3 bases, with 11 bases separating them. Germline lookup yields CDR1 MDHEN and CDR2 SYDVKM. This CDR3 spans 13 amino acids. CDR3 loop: CASRTTFDYGYTF. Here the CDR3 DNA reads TGTGCCAGCAGGACGACATTTGACTATGGCTACACCTTC.

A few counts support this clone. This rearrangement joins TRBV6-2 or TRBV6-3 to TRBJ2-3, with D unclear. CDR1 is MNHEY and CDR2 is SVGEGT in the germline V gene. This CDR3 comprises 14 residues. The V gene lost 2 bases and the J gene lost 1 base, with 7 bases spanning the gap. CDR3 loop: CASSYPDRTDTQYF. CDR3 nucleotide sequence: TGTGCCAGCAGTTACCCAGATCGCACAGATACGCAGTATTTT.

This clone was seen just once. The chain's CDR3 is CASSYRDSEANYGYTF. The DNA for the CDR3 is TGTGCCAGCAGTTACCGGGACAGTGAAGCTAACTATGGCTACACCTTC. The chain couples TRBV5-4 to TRBJ1-2, with TRBD1 matching 7 bases. This CDR3 is 16 amino acids long. The V and J ends lost 5 bases and 0 bases, in that order; junction bases with no gene match: 10. Germline V gene data show CDR1 as SGHNT and CDR2 as YYREEE (reference sequence).

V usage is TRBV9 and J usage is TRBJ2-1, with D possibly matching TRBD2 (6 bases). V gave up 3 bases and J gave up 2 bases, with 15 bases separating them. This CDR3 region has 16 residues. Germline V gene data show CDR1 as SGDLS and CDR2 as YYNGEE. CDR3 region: CASSAQPGLTYNEQFF. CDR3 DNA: TGTGCCAGCAGCGCCCAACCGGGACTGACCTACAATGAGCAGTTCTTC.

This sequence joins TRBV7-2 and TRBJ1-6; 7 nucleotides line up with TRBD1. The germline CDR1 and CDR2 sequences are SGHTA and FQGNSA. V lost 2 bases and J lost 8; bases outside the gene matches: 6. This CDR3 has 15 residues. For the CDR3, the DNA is TGTGCCAGCAGCTTAAAAGCCCAGGGGGATTCACCCCTCCACTTT. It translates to CASSLKAQGDSPLHF.

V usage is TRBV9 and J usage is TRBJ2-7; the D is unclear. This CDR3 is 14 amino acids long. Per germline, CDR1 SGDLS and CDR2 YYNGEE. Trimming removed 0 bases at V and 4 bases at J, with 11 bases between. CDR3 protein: CASSVEAAPYEQYF. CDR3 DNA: TGTGCCAGCAGCGTAGAGGCGGCTCCATACGAGCAGTACTTC.

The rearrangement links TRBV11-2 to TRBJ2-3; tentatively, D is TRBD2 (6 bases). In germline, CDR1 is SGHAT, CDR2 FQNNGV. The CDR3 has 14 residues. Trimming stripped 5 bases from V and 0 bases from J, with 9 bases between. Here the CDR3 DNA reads TGTGCCAGCAGCCGCGGGACTAGCACAGATACGCAGTATTTT. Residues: CASSRGTSTDTQYF.

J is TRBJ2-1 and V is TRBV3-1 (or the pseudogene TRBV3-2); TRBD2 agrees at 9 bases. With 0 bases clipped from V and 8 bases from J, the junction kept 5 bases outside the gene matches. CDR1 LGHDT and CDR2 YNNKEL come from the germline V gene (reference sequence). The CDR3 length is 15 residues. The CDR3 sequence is CASSQDFSGGDEQFF. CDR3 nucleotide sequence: TGTGCCAGCAGCCAAGATTTTAGCGGGGGTGATGAGCAGTTCTTC.

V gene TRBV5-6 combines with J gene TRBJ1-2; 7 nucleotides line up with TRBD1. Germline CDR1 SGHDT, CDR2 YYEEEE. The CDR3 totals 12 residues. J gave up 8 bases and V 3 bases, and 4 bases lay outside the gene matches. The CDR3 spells CASSYRGRGYTF. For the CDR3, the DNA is TGTGCCAGCAGCTATAGGGGGCGCGGCTACACCTTC.

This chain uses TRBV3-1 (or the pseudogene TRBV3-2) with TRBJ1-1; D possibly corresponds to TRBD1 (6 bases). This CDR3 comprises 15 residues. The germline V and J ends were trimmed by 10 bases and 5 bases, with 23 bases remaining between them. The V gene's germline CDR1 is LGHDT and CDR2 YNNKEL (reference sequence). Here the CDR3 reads CATVARAGEHTEAFF. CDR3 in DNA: TGTGCCACCGTAGCCAGGGCAGGGGAGCATACTGAAGCTTTCTTT.

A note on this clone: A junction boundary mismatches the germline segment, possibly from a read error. CDR3 in amino acids: CASTLGGGPGNTIYF. The CDR3 nucleotides read TGTGCCAGCACCTTGGGCGGGGGCCCTGGAAACACCATATATTTT. The chain combines TRBV5-5 with TRBJ1-3, with D possibly TRBD1 on 6 matching bases. The germline V gene encodes CDR1 SGHKS and CDR2 YYEKEE (reference sequence). The CDR3 length is 15 residues.

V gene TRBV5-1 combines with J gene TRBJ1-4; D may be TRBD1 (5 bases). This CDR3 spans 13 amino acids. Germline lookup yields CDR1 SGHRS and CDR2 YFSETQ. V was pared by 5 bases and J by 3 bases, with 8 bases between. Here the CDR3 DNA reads TGCGCCAGCAGTGGGGCAGCTAATGAAAAACTGTTTTTT. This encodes CASSGAANEKLFF.

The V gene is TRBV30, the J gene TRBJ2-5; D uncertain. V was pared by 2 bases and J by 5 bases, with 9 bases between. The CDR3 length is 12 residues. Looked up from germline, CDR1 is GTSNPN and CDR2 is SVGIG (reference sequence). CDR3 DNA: TGTGCCTGGAGTCCCTTTGGCGAGACCCAGTACTTC. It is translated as CAWSPFGETQYF.

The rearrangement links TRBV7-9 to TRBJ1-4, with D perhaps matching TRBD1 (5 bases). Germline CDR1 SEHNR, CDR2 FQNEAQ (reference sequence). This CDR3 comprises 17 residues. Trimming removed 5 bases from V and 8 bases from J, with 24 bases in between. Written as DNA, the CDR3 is TGTGCCAGCAGCGAGAGGCGGGTGGGACTTCCAGGGGAAAAACTGTTTTTT. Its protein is CASSERRVGLPGEKLFF.

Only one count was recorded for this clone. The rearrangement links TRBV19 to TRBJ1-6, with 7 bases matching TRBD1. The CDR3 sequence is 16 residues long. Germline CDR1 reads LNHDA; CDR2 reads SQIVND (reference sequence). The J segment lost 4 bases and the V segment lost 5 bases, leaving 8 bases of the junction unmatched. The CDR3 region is CASSSLGGQYNSPLHF. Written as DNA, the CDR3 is TGTGCCAGTAGTTCCCTAGGGGGACAGTATAATTCACCCCTCCACTTT.

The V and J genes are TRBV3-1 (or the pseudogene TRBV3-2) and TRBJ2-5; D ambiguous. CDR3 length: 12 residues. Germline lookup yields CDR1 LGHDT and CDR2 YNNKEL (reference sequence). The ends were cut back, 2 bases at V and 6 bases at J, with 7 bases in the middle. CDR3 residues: CASSQNKKTQYF. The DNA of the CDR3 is TGTGCCAGCAGCCAAAACAAGAAGACCCAGTACTTC.

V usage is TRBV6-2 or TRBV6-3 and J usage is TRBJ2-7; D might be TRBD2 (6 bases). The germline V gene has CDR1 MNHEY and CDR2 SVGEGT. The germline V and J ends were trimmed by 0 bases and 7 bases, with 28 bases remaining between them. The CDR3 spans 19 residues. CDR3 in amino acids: CASSYSGRGFGGMVKEQYF. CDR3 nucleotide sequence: TGTGCCAGCAGTTACTCGGGCCGGGGGTTTGGCGGCATGGTGAAAGAGCAGTACTTC.

CDR3 DNA: TGTGCCAGCAGCCCCTCCCGTAACTATGGCTACACCTTC. Its protein is CASSPSRNYGYTF. The chain is built from TRBV5-6 and TRBJ1-2; D not resolved. The germline V and J ends were trimmed by 4 bases and 1 base, with 8 bases remaining between them. The germline gives CDR1 SGHDT, CDR2 YYEEEE. The CDR3 has 13 amino acids.

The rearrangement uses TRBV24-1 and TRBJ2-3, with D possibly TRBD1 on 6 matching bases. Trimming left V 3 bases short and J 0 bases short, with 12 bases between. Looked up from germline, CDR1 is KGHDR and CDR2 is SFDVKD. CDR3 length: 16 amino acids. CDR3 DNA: TGTGCCACCAGTGATGCAAACAGGGTGAGCACAGATACGCAGTATTTT. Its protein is CATSDANRVSTDTQYF.

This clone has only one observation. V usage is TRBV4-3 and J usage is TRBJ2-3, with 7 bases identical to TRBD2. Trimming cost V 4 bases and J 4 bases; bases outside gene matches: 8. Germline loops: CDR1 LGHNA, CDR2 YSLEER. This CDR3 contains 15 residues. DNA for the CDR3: TGCGCCAGCAGCCTGACTAGCTCGTGGGCAGATACGCAGTATTTT. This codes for CASSLTSSWADTQYF.

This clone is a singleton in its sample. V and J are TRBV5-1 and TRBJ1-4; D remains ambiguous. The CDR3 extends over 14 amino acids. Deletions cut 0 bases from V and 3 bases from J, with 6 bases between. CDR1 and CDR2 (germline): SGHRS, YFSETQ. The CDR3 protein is CASSLGDANEKLFF. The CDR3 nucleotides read TGCGCCAGCAGCTTGGGAGATGCTAATGAAAAACTGTTTTTT.

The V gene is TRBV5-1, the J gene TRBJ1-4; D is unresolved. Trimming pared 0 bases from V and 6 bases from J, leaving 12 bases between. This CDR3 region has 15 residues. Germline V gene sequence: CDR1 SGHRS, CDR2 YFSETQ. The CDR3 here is CASSLDSGVDEKLFF. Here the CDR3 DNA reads TGCGCCAGCAGCTTGGATTCCGGGGTTGATGAAAAACTGTTTTTT.

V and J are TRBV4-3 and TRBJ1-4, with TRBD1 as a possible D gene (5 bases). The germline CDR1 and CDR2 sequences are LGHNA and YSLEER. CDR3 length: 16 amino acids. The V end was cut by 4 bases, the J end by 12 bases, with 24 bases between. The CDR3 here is CASSRGHHDPTEELFF. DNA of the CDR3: TGCGCCAGCAGCCGGGGCCACCACGACCCAACAGAGGAACTGTTTTTT.